This TCR beta chain is from a study of T cells after posttransplantation cyclophosphamide. Study results and limitations: Donor CD8+ memory clones often dominated recipient blood repertoires at later times. TRB overlap between skin or GI tissue T cells and blood was limited. After PTCy, TRB diversity resembled that of CNI/methotrexate controls.

Repertoires were generated with immunoSEQ multiplex PCR, while TCRdb's copy carries only in-frame clones and drops some. Of 45,000 to 65,000 clones listed, roughly 92% are singletons. Of note for this clone: What it binds is unknown.

This CDR3 comprises 18 residues. The germline V and J ends were trimmed by 0 bases and 0 bases, with 16 bases remaining between them. CDR1 SGDLS and CDR2 YYNGEE come from the germline V gene. Sequencing used PBMCs. The chain is built from TRBV9 and TRBJ1-3; possible D gene TRBD1, 5 bases. This TCR was recovered from a woman aged 25 to 39 in good health and a related stem cell transplant donor. The CDR3 DNA sequence: TGTGCCAGCAGCGTAGCCACGGGCAGGGAAGACTCTGGAAACACCATATATTTT. Translating gives CASSVATGREDSGNTIYF.